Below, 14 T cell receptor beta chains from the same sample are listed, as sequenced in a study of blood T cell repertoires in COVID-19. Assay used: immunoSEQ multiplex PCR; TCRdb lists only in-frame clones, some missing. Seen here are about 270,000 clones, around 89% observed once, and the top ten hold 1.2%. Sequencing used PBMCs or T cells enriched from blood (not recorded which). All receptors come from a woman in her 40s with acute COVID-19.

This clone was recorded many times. CDR3: CASSQAGTGRIYTEAFF. CDR3 DNA sequence: TGCGCCAGCAGCCAAGCGGGGACAGGGAGAATCTACACTGAAGCTTTCTTT. The chain is built from TRBV4-1 and TRBJ1-1; 9 nucleotides agree with TRBD1. The CDR3 sequence is 17 residues long. The trim removed 1 base at V and 3 bases at J, leaving 9 bases unmatched. Germline-derived CDR1 and CDR2 are MGHRA and YSYEKL.

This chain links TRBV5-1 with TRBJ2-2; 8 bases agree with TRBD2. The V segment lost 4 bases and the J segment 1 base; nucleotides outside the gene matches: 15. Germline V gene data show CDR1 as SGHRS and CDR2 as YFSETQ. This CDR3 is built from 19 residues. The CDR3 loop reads CASSPLWASGGKNTGELFF. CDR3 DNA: TGCGCCAGCAGCCCTCTTTGGGCTTCGGGGGGGAAGAACACCGGGGAGCTGTTTTTT.

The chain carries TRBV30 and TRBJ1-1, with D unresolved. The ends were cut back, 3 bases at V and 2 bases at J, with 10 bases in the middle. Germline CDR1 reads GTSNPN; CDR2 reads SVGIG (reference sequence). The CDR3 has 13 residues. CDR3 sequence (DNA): TGTGCCTGGAGCGCCGCGGGTAACACTGAAGCTTTCTTT. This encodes CAWSAAGNTEAFF. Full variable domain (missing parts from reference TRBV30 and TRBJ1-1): SQTIHQWPATLVQPVGSPLSLECTVEGTSNPNLYWYRQAAGRGLQLLFYSVGIGQISSEVPQNLSASRPQDRQFILSSKKLLLSDSGFYLCAWSAAGNTEAFFGQGTRLTVV.

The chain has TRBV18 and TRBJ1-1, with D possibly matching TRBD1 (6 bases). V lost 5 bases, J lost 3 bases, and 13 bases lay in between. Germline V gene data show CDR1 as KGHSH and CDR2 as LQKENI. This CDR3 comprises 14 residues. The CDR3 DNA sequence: TGTGCCAGCTCAACGACAGGCCGGGACACTGAAGCTTTCTTT. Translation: CASSTTGRDTEAFF.

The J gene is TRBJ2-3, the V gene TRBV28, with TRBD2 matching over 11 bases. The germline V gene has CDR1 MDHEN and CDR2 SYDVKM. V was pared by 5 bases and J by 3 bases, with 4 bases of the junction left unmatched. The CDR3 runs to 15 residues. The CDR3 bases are TGTGCCAGCAGTCCCCGACTAGCGGGAACAGATACGCAGTATTTT. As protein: CASSPRLAGTDTQYF.

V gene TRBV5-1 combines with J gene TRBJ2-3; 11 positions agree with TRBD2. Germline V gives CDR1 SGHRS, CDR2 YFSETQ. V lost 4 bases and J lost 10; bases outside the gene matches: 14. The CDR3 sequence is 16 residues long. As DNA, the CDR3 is TGCGCCAGCAGCACCCGAGGACTAGCGGGCCCGCCGGCGCAGTATTTT. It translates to CASSTRGLAGPPAQYF.

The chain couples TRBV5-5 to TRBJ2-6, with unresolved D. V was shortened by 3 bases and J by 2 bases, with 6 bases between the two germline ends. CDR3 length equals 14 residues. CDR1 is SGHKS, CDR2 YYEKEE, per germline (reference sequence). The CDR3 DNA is TGTGCCAGCAGCTCCCTCCCTGGGGCCAACGTCCTGACTTTC. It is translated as CASSSLPGANVLTF.

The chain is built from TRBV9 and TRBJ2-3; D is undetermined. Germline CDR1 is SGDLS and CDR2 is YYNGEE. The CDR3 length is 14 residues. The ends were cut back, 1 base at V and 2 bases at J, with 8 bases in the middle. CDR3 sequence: CASSVSQATDTQYF. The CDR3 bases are TGTGCCAGCAGCGTATCCCAGGCCACAGATACGCAGTATTTT.

DNA of the CDR3: TGTGCCAGCAGTCCGGTCAGGGGACAAAGTGAAAAACTGTTTTTT. It yields the protein CASSPVRGQSEKLFF. The chain has TRBV7-8 and TRBJ1-4, with D possibly matching TRBD1 (6 bases). V gave up 6 bases and J gave up 7 bases, with 18 bases separating them. Germline assignment: CDR1 SGHVS and CDR2 FQNEAQ. The CDR3 totals 15 residues.

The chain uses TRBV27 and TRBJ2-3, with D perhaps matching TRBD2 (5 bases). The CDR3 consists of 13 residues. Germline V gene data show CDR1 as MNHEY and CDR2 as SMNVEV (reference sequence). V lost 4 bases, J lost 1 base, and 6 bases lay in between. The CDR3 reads CASSSGGTDTQYF. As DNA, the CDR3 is TGTGCCAGCAGTTCCGGGGGCACAGATACGCAGTATTTT.

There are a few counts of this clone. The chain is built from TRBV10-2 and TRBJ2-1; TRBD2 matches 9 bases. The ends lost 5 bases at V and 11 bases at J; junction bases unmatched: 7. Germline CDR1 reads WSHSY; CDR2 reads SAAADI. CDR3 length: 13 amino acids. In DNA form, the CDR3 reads TGCGCCAGCAGTATTCTAGCGGGAAATCAGCAGTTCTTC. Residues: CASSILAGNQQFF.

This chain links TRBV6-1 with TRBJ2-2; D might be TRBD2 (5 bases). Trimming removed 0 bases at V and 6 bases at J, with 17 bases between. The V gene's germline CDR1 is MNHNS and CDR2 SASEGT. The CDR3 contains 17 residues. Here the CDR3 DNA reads TGTGCCAGCAGTGAAGCGCTTCCCAGGAGGTCCGCCGGGGAGCTGTTTTTT. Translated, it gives CASSEALPRRSAGELFF.

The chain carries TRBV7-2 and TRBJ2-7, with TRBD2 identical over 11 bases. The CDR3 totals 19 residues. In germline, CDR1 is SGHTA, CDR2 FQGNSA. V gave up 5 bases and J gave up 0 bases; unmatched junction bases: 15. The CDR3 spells CASSRAGTSGPPNSYEQYV. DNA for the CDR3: TGTGCCAGCAGCCGTGCCGGGACTAGCGGACCCCCGAACTCCTACGAGCAGTACGTC.

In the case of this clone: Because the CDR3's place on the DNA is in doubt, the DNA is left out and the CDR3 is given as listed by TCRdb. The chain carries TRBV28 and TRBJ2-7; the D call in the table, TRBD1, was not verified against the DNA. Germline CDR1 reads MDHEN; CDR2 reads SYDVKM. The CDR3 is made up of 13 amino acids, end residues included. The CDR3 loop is CASILGAGREQYF.